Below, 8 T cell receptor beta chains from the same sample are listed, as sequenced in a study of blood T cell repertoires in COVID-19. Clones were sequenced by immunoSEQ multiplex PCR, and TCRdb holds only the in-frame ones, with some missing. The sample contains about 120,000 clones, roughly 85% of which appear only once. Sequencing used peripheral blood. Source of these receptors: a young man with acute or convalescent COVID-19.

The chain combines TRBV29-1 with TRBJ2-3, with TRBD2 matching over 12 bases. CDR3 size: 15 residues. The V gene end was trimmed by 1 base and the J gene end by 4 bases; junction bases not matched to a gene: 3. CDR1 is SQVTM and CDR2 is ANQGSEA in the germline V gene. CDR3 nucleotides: TGCAGCGTTGAAGGACTAGCGGGAGCTCCAGATACGCAGTATTTT. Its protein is CSVEGLAGAPDTQYF.

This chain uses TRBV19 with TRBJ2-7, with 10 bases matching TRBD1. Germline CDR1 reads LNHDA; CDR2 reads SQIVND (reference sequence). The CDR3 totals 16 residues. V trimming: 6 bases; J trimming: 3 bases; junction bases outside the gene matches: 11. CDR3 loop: CASSERRGQGFYEQYF. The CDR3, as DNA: TGTGCCAGTAGCGAACGCCGGGGACAGGGGTTCTACGAGCAGTACTTC.

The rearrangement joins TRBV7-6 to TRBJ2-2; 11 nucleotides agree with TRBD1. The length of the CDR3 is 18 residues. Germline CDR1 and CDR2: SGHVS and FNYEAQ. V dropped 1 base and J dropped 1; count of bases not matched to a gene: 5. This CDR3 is CASSLGTGGTRNTGELFF. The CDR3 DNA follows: TGTGCCAGCAGCTTAGGGACAGGGGGCACCAGGAACACCGGGGAGCTGTTTTTT.

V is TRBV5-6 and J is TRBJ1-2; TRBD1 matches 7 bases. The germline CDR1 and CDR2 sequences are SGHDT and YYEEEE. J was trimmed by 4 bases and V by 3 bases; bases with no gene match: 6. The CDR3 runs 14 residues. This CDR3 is CASSSEQGLYGYTF. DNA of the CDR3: TGTGCCAGCAGCTCTGAACAGGGGCTCTATGGCTACACCTTC.

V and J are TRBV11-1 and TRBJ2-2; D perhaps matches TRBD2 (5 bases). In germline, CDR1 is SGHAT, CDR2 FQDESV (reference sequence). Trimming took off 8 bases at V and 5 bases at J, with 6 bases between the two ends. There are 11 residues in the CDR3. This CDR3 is CASGGTGELFF. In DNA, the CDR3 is TGTGCCAGCGGAGGAACCGGGGAGCTGTTTTTT.

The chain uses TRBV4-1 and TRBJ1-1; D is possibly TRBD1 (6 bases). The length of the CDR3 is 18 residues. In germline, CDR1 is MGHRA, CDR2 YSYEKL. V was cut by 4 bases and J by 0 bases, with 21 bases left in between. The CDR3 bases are TGCGCCAGCAGCCCCTCATTATTACAGGGCTTTATGAACACTGAAGCTTTCTTT. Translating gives CASSPSLLQGFMNTEAFF.

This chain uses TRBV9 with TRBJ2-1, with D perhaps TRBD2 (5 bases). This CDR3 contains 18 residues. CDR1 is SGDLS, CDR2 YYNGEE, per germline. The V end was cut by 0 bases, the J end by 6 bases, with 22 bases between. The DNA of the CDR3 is TGTGCCAGCAGCGTAGACTTGAGCGGCGGGCCCGCCTTCAATGAGCAGTTCTTC. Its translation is CASSVDLSGGPAFNEQFF.

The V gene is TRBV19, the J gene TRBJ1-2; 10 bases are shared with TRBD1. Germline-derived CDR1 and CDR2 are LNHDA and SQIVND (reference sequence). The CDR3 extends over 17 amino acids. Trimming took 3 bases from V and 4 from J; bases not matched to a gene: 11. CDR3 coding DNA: TGTGCCAGTAGTATCGGGACAGGGGACGGGGCCCGCTATGGCTACACCTTC. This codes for CASSIGTGDGARYGYTF.